The 8 T cell receptor beta chains reported below all come from one sample, sequenced in a study of CD4 T cells in relation to SARS-CoV-2 and coronaviruses (dated by TCRdb to the early 2020s). CD4+ T cells from unexposed donors were collected before the COVID-19 pandemic (2011-2018). Following 10 days of culture, the EasySep CD4+ T cell isolation kit was used to isolate CD4+ T cells. These receptors lack a known antigen. The method was the immunoSEQ multiplex PCR assay. TCRdb stores this immuneACCESS table with in-frame sequences only. Part of the clones is absent; in the studies checked, under half of the shortfall reflects unresolved V genes, and no reason is known for the rest. Within this sample are more than 25,000 clones, with about three quarters of them counted one time only. Of the sample, roughly 12% is held by the ten largest clones. The specimen was CD4+ T cells from PBMCs, cultured in vitro. The receptors were gathered from a human donor in good health.

CDR3 sequence: CASSGWDRGTQYF. In DNA, the CDR3 is TGTGCCAGCAGTGGCTGGGACAGGGGGACGCAGTATTTT. This rearrangement joins TRBV28 to TRBJ2-3; 11 bases agree with TRBD1. Germline CDR1 reads MDHEN; CDR2 reads SYDVKM. The CDR3 is 13 amino acids. Trimming took 5 bases from V and 9 from J; bases not matched to a gene: 4.

CDR3 bases: TGCGCCAGTTACCCCGACACTGAAGCTTTCTTT. It codes for CASYPDTEAFF. This chain uses TRBV23-1 with TRBJ1-1; D remains unclear. TRBV23-1 is placed among ORFs of uncertain function. V lost 9 bases, J lost 3 bases, and 8 bases lay in between. The CDR3 totals 11 residues.

The DNA of the CDR3 is TGTGCCAGCAGCTTAATGGGGGCTAATCAGCCCCAGCATTTT. It is translated as CASSLMGANQPQHF. The chain is built from TRBV7-2 and TRBJ1-5; D is possibly TRBD1 (6 bases). The V end was cut by 2 bases, the J end by 4 bases, with 9 bases between. The CDR3 extends over 14 amino acids. Germline loops: CDR1 SGHTA, CDR2 FQGNSA.

The chain employs TRBV5-1 and TRBJ2-1; 9 bases match TRBD2. Germline lookup yields CDR1 SGHRS and CDR2 YFSETQ. The CDR3 contains 15 residues. The V and J ends lost 0 bases and 5 bases, in that order; junction bases with no gene match: 3. DNA for the CDR3: TGCGCCAGCAGCTTGGGACTAGCGGATCACAATGAGCAGTTCTTC. Its translation is CASSLGLADHNEQFF.

The chain combines TRBV23-1 with TRBJ2-5; D may be TRBD1 or TRBD2 (5 bases each). TRBV23-1 is designated an ORF whose function remains uncertain. The ends were cut back, 0 bases at V and 2 bases at J, with 16 bases in the middle. This CDR3 contains 17 residues. CDR3 DNA sequence: TGCGCCAGCAGTCAATCCCGGGACCATGGGGTACAAGAGACCCAGTACTTC. Protein: CASSQSRDHGVQETQYF.

The chain combines TRBV3-1 (or the pseudogene TRBV3-2) with TRBJ1-5; D not resolved. CDR1 LGHDT and CDR2 YNNKEL come from the germline V gene (reference sequence). V was shortened by 1 base and J by 5 bases, with 6 bases between the two germline ends. The CDR3 has 13 amino acids. The CDR3 loop reads CASSQAMDQPQHF. In DNA, the CDR3 is TGTGCCAGCAGCCAAGCCATGGATCAGCCCCAGCATTTT.

The genes are TRBV2 and TRBJ2-5, with 9 bases identical to TRBD2. Germline CDR1 is SNHLY and CDR2 is FYNNEI. CDR3 size: 13 residues. The V segment lost 9 bases and the J segment 5 bases; nucleotides outside the gene matches: 7. The CDR3 region is CASLAGGKETQYF. CDR3 bases: TGTGCCAGTTTGGCGGGGGGGAAGGAGACCCAGTACTTC.

This clone has a handful of counts. This sequence joins TRBV10-2 and TRBJ1-6, with 7 bases identical to TRBD1. The germline V gene encodes CDR1 WSHSY and CDR2 SAAADI. The V gene end was trimmed by 5 bases and the J gene end by 6 bases; junction bases not matched to a gene: 7. The CDR3 is made up of 15 amino acids. CDR3 in amino acids: CASSTRDSTNSPLHF. The CDR3 coding sequence is TGCGCCAGCAGTACCCGGGACAGTACTAATTCACCCCTCCACTTT.